This T cell receptor (beta chain) was obtained from a study of blood T cell repertoires in COVID-19 (dated by TCRdb to the early 2020s). For context, the study as a whole: Collaborator samples came from the United States, Italy and Spain and covered acute and convalescent phases of COVID-19. HLA class I and class II types, where available, came from metadata supplied by the sample provider rather than from assay-based typing. The samples were drawn from the first 160 participants of the ongoing ImmuneRACE study and from 1,254 subjects provided by 6 global collaborators. The material from the prospective study consisted of cDNA or gDNA derived from T cells, B-cell-depleted T cells, or PBMCs. The sample metadata nearly always contained a de-identified subject ID, COVID-19 status, age in years and sex. The repertoires were made available in a free public database intended to serve as a resource for research on the immune response to SARS-CoV-2. Deeply sampled blood TCRbeta repertoires from subjects exposed to, actively infected with, or recovered from COVID-19 were included in the dataset. The study at large found these results: The amount of clinical and demographic metadata varied by source and participant and was provided uncurated.

This clone appeared once. Its antigen remains undetermined. The sample holds no much larger clone one base away, and base qualities are not on file. TCRbeta CDR3 regions were amplified from genomic DNA by means of the immunoSEQ Assay, a bias-controlled multiplex PCR. Processing in the source paper ran as follows. Nucleated cell counts per sample were estimated from amplification of reference gene primers within the assay. Sequence reads were collapsed and filtered to measure the absolute abundance of every unique TCRbeta CDR3 rearrangement. Productive Simpson clonality was computed per sample as the square root of Simpson's diversity index over productive rearrangements. As stored in TCRdb, this immuneACCESS dataset retains in-frame rearrangements with V and J assigned. A fraction of the clones does not appear; measured against another copy, unresolved V genes explain less than half of the discrepancy, and the remainder lacks a known reason. V, J and clone size were drawn from that table, and D and trimming were deduced from the DNA. This sample gives around 300,000 clones in total; about 93% of them show up just once. Approximately 6.8% of the sample is taken by the ten largest.

One collaborating source in Seattle enrolled patients while the patients were actively infected and followed the patients over time throughout the course of disease. The collaborating institutions used their own protocols to collect whole blood in K2EDTA tubes. Collaborator samples were shipped for TCRbeta analysis as frozen whole blood, isolated PBMCs, or DNA extracted from either sample type. In the germline V gene (reference sequence), CDR1 corresponds to LGHDT and CDR2 to YNNKEL. The germline V end is reduced by 1 base and the J end by 1 base; junction bases left unmatched: 6. Counted from cysteine to phenylalanine, this CDR3 has 16 amino acids. Solely the CDR3 DNA is kept, with 48 bases framed from the first base.

The receptor's source is a woman in her twenties or thirties with COVID-19, enrolled during active disease. The sample comprised peripheral blood. The chain links TRBV3-1 (or the pseudogene TRBV3-2) with TRBJ2-7; 8 nucleotides in the junction match TRBD2. Here the CDR3 is given as CASSQAPGGGSYEQYF. The bases are TGTGCCAGCAGCCAAGCCCCCGGGGGGGGGTCCTACGAGCAGTACTTC.